This T cell receptor beta chain was captured in a study of T cell changes during pregnancy in multiple sclerosis. Clones were read by immunoSEQ multiplex PCR, and TCRdb kept only the in-frame ones, dropping some. The sample lists about 46,000 clones; 80% to 95% were seen once. Germline trimming cut 4 bases from V and 3 bases from J; bases unmatched to any gene: 6. The length of the CDR3 is 15 residues. The germline V gene has CDR1 SNHLY and CDR2 FYNNEI. This clonotype originated in a female donor with multiple sclerosis, enrolled in a pregnancy study. Source: peripheral blood, taken in the third trimester of pregnancy. The chain joins TRBV2 to TRBJ2-7, with TRBD1 matching over 10 bases. DNA for the CDR3: TGTGCCAGCAGTGCCACGACAGGGGGCTTCTACGAGCAGTACTTC. It yields the protein CASSATTGGFYEQYF.